This T cell receptor (beta chain) was captured by sequencing in a study of CD8 T cells in Susac syndrome. RNA amounts of roughly 0.5 to 1 ug underwent reverse transcription with random hexamers. By means of immunoSEQ multiplex PCR, TCR beta CDR3 spanning 54 Vbeta and 13 Jbeta underwent amplification. TCRdb independently ran MiXCR on the immunoSEQ multiplex PCR reads; one entry per CDR3 protein. Found here are roughly 250,000 distinct CDR3 sequences, roughly 95% of them singletons; the top ten hold approximately 0.1%. Trimming removed 3 bases from V and 9 bases from J, with 11 bases in between. The CDR3 extends over 11 amino acids. Germline values: CDR1 SQVTM, CDR2 ANQGSEA.

The sequence was collected from a human donor with Susac syndrome. The chain joins TRBV29-1 to TRBJ1-2; D uncertain. Sequenced material: CD4+ T cells from PBMCs. CDR3 residues: CSVERTDSYTF. In nucleotides, the CDR3 is TGCAGCGTTGAGCGGACGGATAGCTACACCTTC.